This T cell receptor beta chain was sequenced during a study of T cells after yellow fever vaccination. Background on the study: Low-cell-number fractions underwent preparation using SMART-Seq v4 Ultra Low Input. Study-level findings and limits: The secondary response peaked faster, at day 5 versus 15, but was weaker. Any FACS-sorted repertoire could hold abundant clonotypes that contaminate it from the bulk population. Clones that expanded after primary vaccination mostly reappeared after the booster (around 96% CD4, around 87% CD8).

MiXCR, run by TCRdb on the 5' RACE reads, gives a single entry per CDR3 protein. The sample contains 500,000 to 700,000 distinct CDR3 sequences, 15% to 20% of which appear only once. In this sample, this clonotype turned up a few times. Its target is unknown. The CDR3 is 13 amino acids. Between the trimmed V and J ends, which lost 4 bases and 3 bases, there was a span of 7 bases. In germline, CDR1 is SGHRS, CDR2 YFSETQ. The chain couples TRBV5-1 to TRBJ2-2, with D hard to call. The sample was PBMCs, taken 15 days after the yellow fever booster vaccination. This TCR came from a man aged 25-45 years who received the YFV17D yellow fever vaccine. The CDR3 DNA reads TGCGCCAGCAGCCTACGACACACCGGGGAGCTGTTTTTT. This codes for CASSLRHTGELFF.